The T cell receptor beta chain described here comes from a study of T cell changes during pregnancy in multiple sclerosis. Clones were read by immunoSEQ multiplex PCR, and TCRdb kept only the in-frame ones, dropping some. In the table there are 37,000 or so clones, roughly 88% of which are singletons. The source of this sequence is a female donor with multiple sclerosis, enrolled in a pregnancy study. The specimen comprised CD4+ T cells from peripheral blood mononuclear cells, sampled before pregnancy.

The chain's CDR3 is CASSLDRNYNEQFF. CDR3 nucleotides: TGTGCCAGCAGCTTGGACAGGAACTACAATGAGCAGTTCTTC. The chain recombines TRBV7-9 with TRBJ2-1, with 7 bases fitting TRBD1. The length of the CDR3 is 14 residues. The V and J ends lost 3 bases and 3 bases, in that order; junction bases with no gene match: 2. In germline, CDR1 is SEHNR, CDR2 FQNEAQ (reference sequence).